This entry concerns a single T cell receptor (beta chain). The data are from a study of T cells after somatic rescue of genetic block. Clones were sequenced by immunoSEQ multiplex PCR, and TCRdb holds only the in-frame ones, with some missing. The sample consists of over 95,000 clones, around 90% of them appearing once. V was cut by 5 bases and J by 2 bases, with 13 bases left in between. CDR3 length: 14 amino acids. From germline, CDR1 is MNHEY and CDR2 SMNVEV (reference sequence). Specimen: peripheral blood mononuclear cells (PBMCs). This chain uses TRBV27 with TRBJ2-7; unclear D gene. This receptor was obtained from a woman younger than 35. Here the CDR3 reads CASSPAITAYEQYF. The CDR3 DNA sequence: TGTGCCAGCAGTCCCGCCATAACAGCCTACGAGCAGTACTTC.